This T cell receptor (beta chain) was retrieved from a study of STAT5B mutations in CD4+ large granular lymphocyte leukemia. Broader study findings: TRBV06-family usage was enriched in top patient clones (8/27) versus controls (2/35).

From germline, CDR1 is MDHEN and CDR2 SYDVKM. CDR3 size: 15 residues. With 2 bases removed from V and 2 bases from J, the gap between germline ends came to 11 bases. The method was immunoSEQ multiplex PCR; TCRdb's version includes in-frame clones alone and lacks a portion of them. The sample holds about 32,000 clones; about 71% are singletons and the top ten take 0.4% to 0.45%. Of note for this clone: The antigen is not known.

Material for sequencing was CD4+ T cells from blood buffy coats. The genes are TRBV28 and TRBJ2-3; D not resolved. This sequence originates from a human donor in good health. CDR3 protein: CASSLTAGITDTQYF. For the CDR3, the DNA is TGTGCCAGCAGTTTAACGGCAGGCATCACAGATACGCAGTATTTT. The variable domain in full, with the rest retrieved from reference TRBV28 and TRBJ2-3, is DVKVTQSSRYLVKRTGEKVFLECVQDMDHENMFWYRQDPGLGLRLIYFSYDVKMKEKGDIPEGYSVSREKKERFSLILESASTNQTSMYLCASSLTAGITDTQYFGPGTRLTVL.